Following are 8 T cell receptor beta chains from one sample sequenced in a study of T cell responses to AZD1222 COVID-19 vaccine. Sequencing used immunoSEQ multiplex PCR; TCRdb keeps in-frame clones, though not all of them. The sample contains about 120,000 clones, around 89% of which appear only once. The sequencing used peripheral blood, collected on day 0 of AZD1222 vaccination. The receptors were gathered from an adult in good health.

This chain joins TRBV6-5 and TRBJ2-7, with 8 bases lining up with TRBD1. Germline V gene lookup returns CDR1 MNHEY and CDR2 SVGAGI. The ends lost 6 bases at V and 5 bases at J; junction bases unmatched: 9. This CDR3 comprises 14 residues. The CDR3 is CASSRGRTGNEQYF. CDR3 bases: TGTGCCAGCAGCCGGGGCAGGACAGGGAACGAGCAGTACTTC.

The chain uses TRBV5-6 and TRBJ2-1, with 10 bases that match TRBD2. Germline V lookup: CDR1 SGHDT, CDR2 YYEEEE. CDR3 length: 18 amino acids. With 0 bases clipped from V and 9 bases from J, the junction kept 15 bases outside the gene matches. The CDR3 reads CASSLEGPQREGLSEQFF. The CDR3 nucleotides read TGTGCCAGCAGCTTGGAAGGCCCCCAGCGGGAGGGCTTGAGTGAGCAGTTCTTC.

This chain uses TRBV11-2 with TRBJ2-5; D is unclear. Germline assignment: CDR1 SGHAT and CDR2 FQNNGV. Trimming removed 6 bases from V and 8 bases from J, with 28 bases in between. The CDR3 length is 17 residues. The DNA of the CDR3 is TGTGCCAGCAGACCCAGCTTCGGACCATCGCCCCCTGTAACCCAGTACTTC. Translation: CASRPSFGPSPPVTQYF.

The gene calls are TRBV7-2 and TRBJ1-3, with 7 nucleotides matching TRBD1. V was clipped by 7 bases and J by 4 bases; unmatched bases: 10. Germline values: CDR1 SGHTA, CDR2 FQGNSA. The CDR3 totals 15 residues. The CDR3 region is CASNPRGGWGNTIYF. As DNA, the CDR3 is TGTGCCAGCAACCCCAGGGGGGGGTGGGGAAACACCATATATTTT. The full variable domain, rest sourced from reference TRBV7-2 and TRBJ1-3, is GAGVSQSPSNKVTEKGKDVELRCDPISGHTALYWYRQSLGQGLEFLIYFQGNSAPDKSGLPSDRFSAERTGGSVSTLTIQRTQQEDSAVYLCASNPRGGWGNTIYFGEGSWLTVV.

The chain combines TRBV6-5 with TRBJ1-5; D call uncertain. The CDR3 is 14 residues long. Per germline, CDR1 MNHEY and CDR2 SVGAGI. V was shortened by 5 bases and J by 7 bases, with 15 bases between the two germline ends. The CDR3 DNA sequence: TGTGCCAGCAGTCCCCTGGACCCTTGGCAGCCCCAGCATTTT. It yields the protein CASSPLDPWQPQHF.

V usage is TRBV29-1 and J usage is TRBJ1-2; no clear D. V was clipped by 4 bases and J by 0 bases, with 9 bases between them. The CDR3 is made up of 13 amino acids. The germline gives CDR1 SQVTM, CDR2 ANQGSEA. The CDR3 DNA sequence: TGCAGCGTTGGGGCTGGGACTAACTATGGCTACACCTTC. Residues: CSVGAGTNYGYTF.

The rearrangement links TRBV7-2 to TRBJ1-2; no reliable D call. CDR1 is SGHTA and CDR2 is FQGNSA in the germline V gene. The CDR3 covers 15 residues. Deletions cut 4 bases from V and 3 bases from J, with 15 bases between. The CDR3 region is CASSSSPTEYYGYTF. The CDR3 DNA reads TGTGCCAGCAGCTCCTCCCCGACGGAATACTATGGCTACACCTTC.

This chain's CDR3 is CSVDVSVNTEAFF. The CDR3 coding sequence is TGCAGCGTTGATGTCAGTGTGAACACTGAAGCTTTCTTT. The chain carries TRBV29-1 and TRBJ1-1; no clear D gene. This CDR3 region has 13 residues. Germline assignment: CDR1 SQVTM and CDR2 ANQGSEA. The V end lost 3 bases, the J end lost 0 bases, and 8 bases lay between the germline ends.